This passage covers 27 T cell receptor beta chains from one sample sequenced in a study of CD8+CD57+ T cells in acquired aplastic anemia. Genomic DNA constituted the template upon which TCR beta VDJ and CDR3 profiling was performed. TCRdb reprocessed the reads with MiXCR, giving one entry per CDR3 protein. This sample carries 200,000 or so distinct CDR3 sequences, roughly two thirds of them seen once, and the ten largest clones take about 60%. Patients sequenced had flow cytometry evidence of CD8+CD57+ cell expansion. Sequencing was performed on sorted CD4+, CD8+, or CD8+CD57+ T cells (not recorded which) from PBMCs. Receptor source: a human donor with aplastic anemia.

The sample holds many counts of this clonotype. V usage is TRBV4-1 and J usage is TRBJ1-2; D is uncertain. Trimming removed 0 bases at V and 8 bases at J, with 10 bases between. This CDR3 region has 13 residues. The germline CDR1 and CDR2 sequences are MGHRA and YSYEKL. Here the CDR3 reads CASSQELGRGYTF. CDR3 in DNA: TGCGCCAGCAGCCAAGAACTCGGTCGCGGCTACACCTTC.

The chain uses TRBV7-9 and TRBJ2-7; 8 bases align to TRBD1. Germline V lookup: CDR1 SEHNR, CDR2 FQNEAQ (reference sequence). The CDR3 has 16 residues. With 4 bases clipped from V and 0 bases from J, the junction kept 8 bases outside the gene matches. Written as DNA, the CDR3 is TGTGCCAGCAGCTCGTGGACAGGGCCGAGCTCCTACGAGCAGTACTTC. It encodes CASSSWTGPSSYEQYF.

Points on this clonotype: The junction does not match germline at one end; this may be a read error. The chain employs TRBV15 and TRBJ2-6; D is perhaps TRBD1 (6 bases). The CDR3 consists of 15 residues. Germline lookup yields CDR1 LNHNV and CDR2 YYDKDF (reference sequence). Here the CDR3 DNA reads TGTGCCACCAGCAGAGCACAGGGTCAGGGCCAACGTCCTGACTTC. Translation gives CATSRAQGQGQRPDF. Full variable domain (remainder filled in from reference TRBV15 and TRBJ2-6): DAMVIQNPRYQVTQFGKPVTLSCSQTLNHNVMYWYQQKSSQAPKLLFHYYDKDFNNEADTPDNFQSRRPNTSFCFLDIRSPGLGDTAMYLCATSRAQGQGQRPDFGAGSRLTVL.

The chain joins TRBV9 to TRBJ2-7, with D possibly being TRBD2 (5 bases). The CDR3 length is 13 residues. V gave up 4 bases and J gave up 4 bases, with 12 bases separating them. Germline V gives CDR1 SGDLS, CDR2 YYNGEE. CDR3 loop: CASSSRTGYEQYF. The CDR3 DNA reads TGTGCCAGCAGCTCCCGGACGGGATACGAGCAGTACTTC.

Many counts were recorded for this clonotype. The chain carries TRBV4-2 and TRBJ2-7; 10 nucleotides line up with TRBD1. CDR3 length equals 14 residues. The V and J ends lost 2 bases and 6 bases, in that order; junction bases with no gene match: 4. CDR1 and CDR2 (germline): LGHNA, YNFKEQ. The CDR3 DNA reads TGTGCCAGCAGCCAATTTGGGACAGGGGTCGAGCAGTACTTC. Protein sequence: CASSQFGTGVEQYF.

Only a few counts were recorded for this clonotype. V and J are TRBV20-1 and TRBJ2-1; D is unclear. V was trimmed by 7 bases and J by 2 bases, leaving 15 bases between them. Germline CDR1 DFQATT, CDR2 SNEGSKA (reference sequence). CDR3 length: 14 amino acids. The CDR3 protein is CSGVALLAYNEQFF. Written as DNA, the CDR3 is TGCAGTGGGGTCGCTCTTTTGGCCTACAATGAGCAGTTCTTC.

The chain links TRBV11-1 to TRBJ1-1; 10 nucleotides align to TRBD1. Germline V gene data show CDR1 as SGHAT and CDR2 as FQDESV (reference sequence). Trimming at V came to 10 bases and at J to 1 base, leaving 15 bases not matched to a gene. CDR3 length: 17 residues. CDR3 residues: CATPKATGGIKNTEAFF. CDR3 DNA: TGTGCCACCCCTAAAGCGACAGGGGGCATCAAGAACACTGAAGCTTTCTTT.

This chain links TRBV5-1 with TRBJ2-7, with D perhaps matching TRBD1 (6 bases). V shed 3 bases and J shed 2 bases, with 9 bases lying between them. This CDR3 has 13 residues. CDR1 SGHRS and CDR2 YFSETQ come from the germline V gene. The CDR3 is CASSSGTTYEQYF. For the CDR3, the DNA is TGCGCCAGCAGCTCGGGGACAACCTACGAGCAGTACTTC.

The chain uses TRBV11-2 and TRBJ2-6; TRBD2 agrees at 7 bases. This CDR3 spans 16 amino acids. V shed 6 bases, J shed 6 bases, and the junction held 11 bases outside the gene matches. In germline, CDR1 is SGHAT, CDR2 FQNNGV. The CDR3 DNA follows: TGTGCCAGCAGAGATATCCGGGGGGTCGCGGCCAACGTCCTGACTTTC. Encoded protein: CASRDIRGVAANVLTF. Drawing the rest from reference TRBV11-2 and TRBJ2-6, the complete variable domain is EAGVAQSPRYKIIEKRQSVAFWCNPISGHATLYWYQQILGQGPKLLIQFQNNGVVDDSQLPKDRFSAERLKGVDSTLKIQPAKLEDSAVYLCASRDIRGVAANVLTFGAGSRLTVL.

The CDR3 here is CASSLGGITEAFF. The CDR3 DNA reads TGTGCCAGCAGTTTAGGGGGGATCACTGAAGCTTTCTTT. The chain is built from TRBV12-5 and TRBJ1-1, with D perhaps matching TRBD1 (6 bases). The V gene's germline CDR1 is LGHNT and CDR2 FRNRAP. This CDR3 contains 13 residues.

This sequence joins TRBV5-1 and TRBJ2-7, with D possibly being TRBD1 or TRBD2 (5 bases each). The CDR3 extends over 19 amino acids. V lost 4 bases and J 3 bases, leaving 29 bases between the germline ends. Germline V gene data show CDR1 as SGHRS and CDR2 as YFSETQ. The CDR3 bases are TGCGCCAGCAGCGAACTTCGGGGCAGCTCCTACGAGCAGTACTACGAGCAGTACTTC. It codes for CASSELRGSSYEQYYEQYF.

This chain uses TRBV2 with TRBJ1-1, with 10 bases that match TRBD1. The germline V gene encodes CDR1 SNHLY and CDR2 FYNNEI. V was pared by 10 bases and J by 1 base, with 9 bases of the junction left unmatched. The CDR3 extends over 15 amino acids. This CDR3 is CATGTGASGNTEAFF. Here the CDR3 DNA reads TGTGCCACCGGGACAGGGGCCAGCGGGAACACTGAAGCTTTCTTT.

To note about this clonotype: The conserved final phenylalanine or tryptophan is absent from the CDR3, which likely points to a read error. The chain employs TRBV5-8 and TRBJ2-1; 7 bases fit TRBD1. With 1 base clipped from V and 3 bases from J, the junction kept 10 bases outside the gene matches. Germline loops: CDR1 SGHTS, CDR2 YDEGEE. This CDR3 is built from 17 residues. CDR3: CASSLFLRQGYYNEQFL. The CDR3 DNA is TGTGCCAGCAGCTTGTTTCTGAGACAGGGATACTACAATGAGCAGTTCCTC.

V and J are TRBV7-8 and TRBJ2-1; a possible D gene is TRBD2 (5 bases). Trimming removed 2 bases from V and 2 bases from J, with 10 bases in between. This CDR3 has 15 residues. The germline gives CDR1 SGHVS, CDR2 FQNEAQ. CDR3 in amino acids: CASSLLNGAYNEQFF. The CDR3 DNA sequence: TGTGCCAGCAGCTTACTAAACGGGGCCTACAATGAGCAGTTCTTC.

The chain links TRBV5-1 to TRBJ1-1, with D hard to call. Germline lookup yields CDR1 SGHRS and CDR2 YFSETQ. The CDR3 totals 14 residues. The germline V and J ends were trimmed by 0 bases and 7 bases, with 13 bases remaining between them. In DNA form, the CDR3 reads TGCGCCAGCAGCTTGGCCAGGCAGTCACTTGAAGCTTTCTTT. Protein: CASSLARQSLEAFF.

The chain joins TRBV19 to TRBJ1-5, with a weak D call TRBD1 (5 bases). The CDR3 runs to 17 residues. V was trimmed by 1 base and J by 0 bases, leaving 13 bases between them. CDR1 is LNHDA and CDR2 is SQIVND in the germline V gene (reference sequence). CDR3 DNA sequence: TGTGCCAGTAGTATAGCCAATTCCGACAGTAGCAATCAGCCCCAGCATTTT. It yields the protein CASSIANSDSSNQPQHF.

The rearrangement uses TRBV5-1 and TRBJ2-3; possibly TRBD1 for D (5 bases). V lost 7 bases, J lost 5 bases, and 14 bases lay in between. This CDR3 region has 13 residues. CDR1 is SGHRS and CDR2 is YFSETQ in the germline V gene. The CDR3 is CASLGHREDTQYF. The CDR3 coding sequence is TGCGCCAGCCTAGGACACCGAGAAGATACGCAGTATTTT.

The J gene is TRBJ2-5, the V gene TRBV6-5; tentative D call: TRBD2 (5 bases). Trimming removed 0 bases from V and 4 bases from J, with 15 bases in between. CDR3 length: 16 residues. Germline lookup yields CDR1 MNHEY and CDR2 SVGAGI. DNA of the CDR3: TGTGCCAGCAGTTACTCTGACCTAGCCGGAAGAGAGACCCAGTACTTC. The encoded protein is CASSYSDLAGRETQYF.

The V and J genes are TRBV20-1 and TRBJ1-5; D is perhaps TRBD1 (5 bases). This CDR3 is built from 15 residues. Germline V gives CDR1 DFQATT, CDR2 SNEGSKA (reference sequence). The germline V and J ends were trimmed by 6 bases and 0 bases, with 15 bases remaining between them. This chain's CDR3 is CSALRGDSSNQPQHF. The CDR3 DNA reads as TGCAGTGCGCTCCGGGGTGACAGTAGCAATCAGCCCCAGCATTTT.

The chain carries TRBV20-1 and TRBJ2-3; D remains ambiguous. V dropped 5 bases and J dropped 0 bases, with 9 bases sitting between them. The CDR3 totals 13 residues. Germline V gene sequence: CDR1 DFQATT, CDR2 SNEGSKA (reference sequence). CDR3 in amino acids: CSAFSPSTDTQYF. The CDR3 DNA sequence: TGCAGTGCTTTTTCTCCTAGCACAGATACGCAGTATTTT.

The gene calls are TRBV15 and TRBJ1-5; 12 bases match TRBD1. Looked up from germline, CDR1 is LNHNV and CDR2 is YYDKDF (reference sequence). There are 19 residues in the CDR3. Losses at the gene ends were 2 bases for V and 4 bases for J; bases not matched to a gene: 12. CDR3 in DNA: TGTGCCACCAGCAGACCATTTCCGGGACAGGGGGCGTTTAATCAGCCCCAGCATTTT. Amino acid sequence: CATSRPFPGQGAFNQPQHF.

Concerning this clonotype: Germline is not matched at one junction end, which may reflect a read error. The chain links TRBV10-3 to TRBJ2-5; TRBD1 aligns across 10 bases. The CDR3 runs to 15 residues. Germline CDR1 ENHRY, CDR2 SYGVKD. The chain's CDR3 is CASSSPGQGQETQYF. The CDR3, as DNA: TGTGCCAGCAGTAGTCCGGGACAGGGGCAAGAGACCCAGTACTTC.

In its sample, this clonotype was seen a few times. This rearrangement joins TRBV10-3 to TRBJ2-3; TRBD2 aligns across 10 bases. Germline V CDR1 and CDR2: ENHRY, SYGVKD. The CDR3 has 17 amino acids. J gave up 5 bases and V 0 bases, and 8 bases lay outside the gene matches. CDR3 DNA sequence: TGTGCCATCAGTGAGTCGACGGGACTAGCGTCGGGAGATACGCAGTATTTT. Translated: CAISESTGLASGDTQYF.

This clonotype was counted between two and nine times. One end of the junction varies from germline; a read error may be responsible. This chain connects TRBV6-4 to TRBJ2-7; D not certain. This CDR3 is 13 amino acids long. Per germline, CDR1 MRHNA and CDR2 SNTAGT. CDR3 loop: CASSYSGNYEQYF. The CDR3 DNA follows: TGTGCCAGCAGTTACTCAGGTAACTACGAGCAGTACTTC.

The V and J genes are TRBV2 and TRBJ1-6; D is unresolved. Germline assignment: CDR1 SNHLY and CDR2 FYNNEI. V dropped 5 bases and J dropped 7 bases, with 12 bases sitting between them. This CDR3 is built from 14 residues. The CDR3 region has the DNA TGTGCCAGCAGTCCTGAGACGGGGAATTCACCCCTCCACTTT. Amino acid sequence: CASSPETGNSPLHF.

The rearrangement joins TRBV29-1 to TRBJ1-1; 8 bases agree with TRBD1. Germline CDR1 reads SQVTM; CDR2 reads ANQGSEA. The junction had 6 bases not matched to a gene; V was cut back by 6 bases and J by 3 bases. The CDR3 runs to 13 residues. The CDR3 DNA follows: TGCAGCGTGAAACAGGGGGAGTACACTGAAGCTTTCTTT. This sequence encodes CSVKQGEYTEAFF. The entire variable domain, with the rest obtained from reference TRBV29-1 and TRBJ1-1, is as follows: SAVISQKPSRDICQRGTSLTIQCQVDSQVTMMFWYRQQPGQSLTLIATANQGSEATYESGFVIDKFPISRPNLTFSTLTVSNMSPEDSSIYLCSVKQGEYTEAFFGQGTRLTVV.

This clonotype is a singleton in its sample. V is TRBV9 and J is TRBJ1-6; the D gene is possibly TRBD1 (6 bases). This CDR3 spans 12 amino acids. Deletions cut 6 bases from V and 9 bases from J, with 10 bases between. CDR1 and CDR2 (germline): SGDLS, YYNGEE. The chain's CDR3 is CASNSGVSPLHF. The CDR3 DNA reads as TGTGCCAGCAACTCAGGGGTTTCACCCCTCCACTTT.